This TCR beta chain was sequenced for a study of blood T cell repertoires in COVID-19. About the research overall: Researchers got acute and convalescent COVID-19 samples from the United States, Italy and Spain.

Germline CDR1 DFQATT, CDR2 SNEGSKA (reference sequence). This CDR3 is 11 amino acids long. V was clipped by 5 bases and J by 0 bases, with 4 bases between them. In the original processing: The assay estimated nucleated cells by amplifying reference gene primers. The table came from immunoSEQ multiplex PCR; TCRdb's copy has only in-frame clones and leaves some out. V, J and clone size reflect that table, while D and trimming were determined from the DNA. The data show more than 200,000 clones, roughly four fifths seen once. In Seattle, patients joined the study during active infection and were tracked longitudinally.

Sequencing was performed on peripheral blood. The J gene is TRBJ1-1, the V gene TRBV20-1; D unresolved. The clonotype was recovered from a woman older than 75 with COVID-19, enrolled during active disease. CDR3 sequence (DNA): TGCAGTGCTCCAGTGAACACTGAAGCTTTCTTT. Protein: CSAPVNTEAFF.